Sequencing of this TCR beta chain was carried out in a study of OX40 agonist ivuxolimab in advanced cancers. On the study more broadly: Dose-escalation patients were diagnosed with hepatocellular carcinoma, melanoma, renal cell cancer or head and neck cancer. Study results and limitations: Mean expanded clone counts were higher in CD8+ than CD4+ T cells.

Concerning this clone itself: What it binds is not known.

Assay used: immunoSEQ multiplex PCR; TCRdb lists only in-frame clones, some missing. This sample yields some 100,000 clones, of which around four fifths are seen a single time; 0.95% to 1.2% belongs to the top ten. The sequences come from CD4+ or CD8+ T cells sorted from blood, collected in a trial of the OX40 agonist ivuxolimab. This TCR came from an adult with an advanced solid tumor such as melanoma, head and neck, liver or kidney cancer.

CDR3 sequence: CASSPRTGTSNQPQHF. CDR3 in DNA: TGTGCCAGCAGTCCCAGGACAGGGACTAGCAATCAGCCCCAGCATTTT. The J gene is TRBJ1-5, the V gene TRBV27, with 8 nucleotides matching TRBD1. V shed 5 bases, J shed 0 bases, and the junction held 6 bases outside the gene matches. The CDR3 loop spans 16 amino acids. In germline, CDR1 is MNHEY, CDR2 SMNVEV (reference sequence).